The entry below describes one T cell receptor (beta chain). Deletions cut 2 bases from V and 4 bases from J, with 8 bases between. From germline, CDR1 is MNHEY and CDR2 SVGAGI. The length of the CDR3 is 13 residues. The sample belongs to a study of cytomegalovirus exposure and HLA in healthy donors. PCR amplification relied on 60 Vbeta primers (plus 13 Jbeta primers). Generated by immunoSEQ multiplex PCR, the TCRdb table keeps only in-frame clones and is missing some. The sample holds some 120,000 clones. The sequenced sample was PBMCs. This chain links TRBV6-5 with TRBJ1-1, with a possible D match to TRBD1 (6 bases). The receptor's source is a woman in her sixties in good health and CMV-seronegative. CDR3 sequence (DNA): TGTGCCAGCAGTTACGTAGGGGGCACTGAAGCTTTCTTT. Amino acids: CASSYVGGTEAFF.